The sequence of this T cell receptor (beta chain) was determined in a study of T cells after yellow fever vaccination. Findings of the study overall: FACS-sorted repertoires could contain abundant clonotypes contaminating from the bulk population.

This clonotype was seen a handful of times. Its target is unknown. A process of 5'RACE template switching, which added a universal primer site and UMIs, was used to make TCR cDNA. One entry per CDR3 protein, called by TCRdb with MiXCR from the 5' RACE reads. Of roughly 310,000 distinct CDR3 sequences in the sample, more than 8.5% are singletons; the top ten hold about a sixth. Here the sequenced sample was PBMCs, taken on the day of the first yellow fever vaccination. The TCR sequence derives from a man aged 18 to 29 who received the YFV17D yellow fever vaccine.

The DNA for the CDR3 is TGTGCCAGCAATTTCGGGAATTCACCCCTCCACTTT. It codes for CASNFGNSPLHF. V and J are TRBV6-6 and TRBJ1-6; D call uncertain. The CDR3 runs 12 residues. Between the trimmed V and J ends, which lost 7 bases and 7 bases, there was a span of 8 bases. The V gene's germline CDR1 is MNHNY and CDR2 SVGAGI (reference sequence).